Listed here are 9 T cell receptor beta chains from one sample, sequenced in a study of chemoradiotherapy in HPV16-positive cancers. Libraries were prepared by immunoSEQ multiplex PCR; TCRdb keeps only in-frame clonotypes and omits some of them. The sample lists approximately 5,000 clones, roughly three quarters seen once, with less than 15% in the top ten. The sequences come from tumor tissue, collected from a patient who underwent chemoradiotherapy. The receptors were gathered from a human donor with HPV-associated anogenital cancer.

V gene TRBV5-1 combines with J gene TRBJ2-2; 11 nucleotides line up with TRBD2. Germline CDR1 SGHRS, CDR2 YFSETQ. The J segment lost 1 base and the V segment lost 7 bases, leaving 9 bases of the junction unmatched. The CDR3 covers 17 residues. The CDR3 DNA sequence: TGCGCCAGCCGCCTGACTAGCGGGGCGGAGAACACCGGGGAGCTGTTTTTT. Encoded protein: CASRLTSGAENTGELFF.

The V call is TRBV7-9, the J call TRBJ1-4, with D tentatively TRBD1 (5 bases). This CDR3 is 14 amino acids long. V lost 2 bases, J lost 4 bases, and 8 bases lay in between. In germline, CDR1 is SEHNR, CDR2 FQNEAQ (reference sequence). In DNA, the CDR3 is TGTGCCAGCAGCTTACAGGGTTATAATGAAAAACTGTTTTTT. Translating it yields CASSLQGYNEKLFF.

The chain uses TRBV12-5 and TRBJ1-1, with D maybe TRBD1 (6 bases). Trimming removed 4 bases from V and 6 bases from J, with 15 bases in between. Germline assignment: CDR1 LGHNT and CDR2 FRNRAP. The CDR3 totals 14 residues. The CDR3 spells CASGSTRGLAEAFF. The CDR3 DNA sequence: TGTGCTAGTGGTTCCACACGGGGGCTCGCTGAAGCTTTCTTT.

This clone has a handful of counts. This chain links TRBV6-1 with TRBJ1-2; the D gene is possibly TRBD1 (5 bases). CDR3 length equals 11 residues. The germline V gene encodes CDR1 MNHNS and CDR2 SASEGT. Trimming stripped 5 bases from V and 8 bases from J, with 9 bases between. CDR3 protein: CASSPGSGYTF. The CDR3 DNA sequence: TGTGCCAGCAGTCCAGGGTCGGGCTACACCTTC.

The table lists this clone with a few counts. The chain is built from TRBV6-1 and TRBJ1-6; D gene ambiguous. CDR3 length equals 15 residues. In germline, CDR1 is MNHNS, CDR2 SASEGT. The ends were cut back, 8 bases at V and 0 bases at J, with 11 bases in the middle. The CDR3 spells CASGEISSYNSPLHF. DNA for the CDR3: TGTGCCAGCGGGGAGATAAGCTCCTATAATTCACCCCTCCACTTT.

By frequency in the sample, this clone is hyperexpanded. This sequence joins TRBV27 and TRBJ1-1; weak D call: TRBD1 (5 bases). V was clipped by 2 bases and J by 12 bases, with 16 bases between them. The CDR3 length is 13 residues. Germline lookup yields CDR1 MNHEY and CDR2 SMNVEV (reference sequence). CDR3 nucleotide sequence: TGTGCCAGCAGTTTAGTTGTTGAGGGGTTACCTTTCTTT. It codes for CASSLVVEGLPFF.

The chain has TRBV25-1 and TRBJ1-6; a possible D gene is TRBD1 (6 bases). In germline, CDR1 is MGHDK, CDR2 SYGVNS. This CDR3 comprises 16 residues. Deletions cut 1 base from V and 2 bases from J, with 9 bases between. CDR3 region: CASSEFGQTYNSPLHF. The CDR3 DNA reads TGTGCCAGCAGTGAATTCGGACAGACCTATAATTCACCCCTCCACTTT. Drawing the rest from reference TRBV25-1 and TRBJ1-6, the complete variable domain is EADIYQTPRYLVIGTGKKITLECSQTMGHDKMYWYQQDPGMELHLIHYSYGVNSTEKGDLSSESTVSRIRTEHFPLTLESARPSHTSQYLCASSEFGQTYNSPLHFGNGTRLTVT.

This clone was seen once. This chain links TRBV27 with TRBJ2-1, with TRBD2 identical over 13 bases. Germline V CDR1 and CDR2: MNHEY, SMNVEV (reference sequence). The CDR3 consists of 18 residues. Germline trimming cut 5 bases from V and 1 base from J; bases unmatched to any gene: 8. The DNA of the CDR3 is TGTGCCAGCAGTGCGGGACTAGCGGGGCCCACGTCCTACAATGAGCAGTTCTTC. It encodes CASSAGLAGPTSYNEQFF.

In its sample, this clone was seen once. The chain links TRBV7-9 to TRBJ2-5; tentatively, D is TRBD2 (5 bases). The CDR3 extends over 16 amino acids. V lost 5 bases to trimming and J lost 0 bases, with 16 bases between them. Germline CDR1 reads SEHNR; CDR2 reads FQNEAQ (reference sequence). Written as DNA, the CDR3 is TGTGCCAGCAGCCGTCCGAGGGCAAGTTACCAAGAGACCCAGTACTTC. Amino acids: CASSRPRASYQETQYF.